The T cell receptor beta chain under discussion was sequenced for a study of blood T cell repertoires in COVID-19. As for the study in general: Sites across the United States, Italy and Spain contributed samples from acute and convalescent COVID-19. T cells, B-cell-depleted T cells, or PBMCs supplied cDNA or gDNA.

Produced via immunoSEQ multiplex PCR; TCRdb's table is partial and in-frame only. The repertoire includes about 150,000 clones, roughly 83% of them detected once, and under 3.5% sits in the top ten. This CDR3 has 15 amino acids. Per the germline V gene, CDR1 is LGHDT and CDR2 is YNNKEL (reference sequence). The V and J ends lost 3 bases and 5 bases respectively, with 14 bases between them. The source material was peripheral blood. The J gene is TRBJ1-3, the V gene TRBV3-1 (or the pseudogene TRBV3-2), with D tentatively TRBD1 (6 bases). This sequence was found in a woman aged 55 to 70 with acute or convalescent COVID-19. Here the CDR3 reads CASSHPRDTRNTIYF. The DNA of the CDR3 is TGTGCCAGCAGCCATCCCCGGGACACAAGAAACACCATATATTTT.